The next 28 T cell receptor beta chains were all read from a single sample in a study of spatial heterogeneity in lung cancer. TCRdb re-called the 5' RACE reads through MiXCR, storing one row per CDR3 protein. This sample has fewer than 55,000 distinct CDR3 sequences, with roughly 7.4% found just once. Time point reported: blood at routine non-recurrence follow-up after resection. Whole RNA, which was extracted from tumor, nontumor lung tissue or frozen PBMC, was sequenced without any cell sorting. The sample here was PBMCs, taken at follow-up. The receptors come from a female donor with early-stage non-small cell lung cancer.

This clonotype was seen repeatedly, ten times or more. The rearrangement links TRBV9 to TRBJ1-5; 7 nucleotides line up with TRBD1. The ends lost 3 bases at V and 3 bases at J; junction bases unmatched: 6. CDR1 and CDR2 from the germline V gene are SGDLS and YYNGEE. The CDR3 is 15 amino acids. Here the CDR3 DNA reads TGTGCCAGCAGCGAGGGACAGACCTTCAATCAGCCCCAGCATTTT. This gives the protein CASSEGQTFNQPQHF.

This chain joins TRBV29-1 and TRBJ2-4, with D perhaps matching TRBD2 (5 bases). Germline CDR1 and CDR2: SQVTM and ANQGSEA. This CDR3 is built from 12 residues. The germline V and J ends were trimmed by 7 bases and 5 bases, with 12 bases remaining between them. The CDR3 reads CSASGGQNIQYF. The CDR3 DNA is TGCAGCGCCTCAGGAGGCCAAAACATTCAGTACTTC.

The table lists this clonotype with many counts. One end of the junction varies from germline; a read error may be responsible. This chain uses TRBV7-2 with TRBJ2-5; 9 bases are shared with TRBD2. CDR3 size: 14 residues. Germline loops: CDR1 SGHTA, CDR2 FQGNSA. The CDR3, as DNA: TGTGCCAGCAGCCTAGCGGGGTCCCAAGAGACCCAGTACTTC. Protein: CASSLAGSQETQYF.

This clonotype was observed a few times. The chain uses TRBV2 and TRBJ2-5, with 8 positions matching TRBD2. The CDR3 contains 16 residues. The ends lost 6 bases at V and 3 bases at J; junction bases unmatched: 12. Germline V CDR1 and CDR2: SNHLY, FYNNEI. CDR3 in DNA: TGTGCCAGCAGCCCCCCCCTGGGGCGGGGGGAAGAGACCCAGTACTTC. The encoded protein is CASSPPLGRGEETQYF.

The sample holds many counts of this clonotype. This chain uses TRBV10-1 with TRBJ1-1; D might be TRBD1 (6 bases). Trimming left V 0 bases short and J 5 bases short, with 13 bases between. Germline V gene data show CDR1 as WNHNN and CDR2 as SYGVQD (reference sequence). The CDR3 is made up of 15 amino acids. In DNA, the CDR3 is TGCGCCAGCAGTGAGTCGAATTCGAGGGGGACTGAAGCTTTCTTT. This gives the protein CASSESNSRGTEAFF.

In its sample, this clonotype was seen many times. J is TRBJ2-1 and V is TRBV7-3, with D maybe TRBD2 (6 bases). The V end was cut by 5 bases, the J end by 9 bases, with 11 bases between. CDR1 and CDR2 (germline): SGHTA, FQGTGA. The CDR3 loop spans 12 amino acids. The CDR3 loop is CASSTRLGEQFF. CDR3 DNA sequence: TGTGCCAGCAGCACCCGACTAGGTGAGCAGTTCTTC.

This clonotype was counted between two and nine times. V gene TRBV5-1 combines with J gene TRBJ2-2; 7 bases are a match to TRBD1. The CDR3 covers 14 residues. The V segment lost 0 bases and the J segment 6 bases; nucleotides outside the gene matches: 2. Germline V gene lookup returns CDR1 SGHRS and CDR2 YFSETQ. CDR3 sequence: CASSLGDRAGELFF. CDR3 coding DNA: TGCGCCAGCAGCTTGGGAGACAGGGCCGGGGAGCTGTTTTTT.

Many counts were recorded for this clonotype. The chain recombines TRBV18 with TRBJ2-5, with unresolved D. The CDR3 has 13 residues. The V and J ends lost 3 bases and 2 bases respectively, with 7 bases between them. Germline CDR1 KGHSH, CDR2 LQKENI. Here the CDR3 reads CASSPRQQETQYF. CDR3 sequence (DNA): TGTGCCAGCTCACCCCGGCAGCAAGAGACCCAGTACTTC.

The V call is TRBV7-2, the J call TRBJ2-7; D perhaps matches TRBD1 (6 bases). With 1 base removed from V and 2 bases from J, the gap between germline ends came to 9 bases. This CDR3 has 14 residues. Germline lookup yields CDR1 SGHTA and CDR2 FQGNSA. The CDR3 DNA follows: TGTGCCAGCAGCTTAGAACAGGGTCCCTACGAGCAGTACTTC. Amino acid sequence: CASSLEQGPYEQYF.

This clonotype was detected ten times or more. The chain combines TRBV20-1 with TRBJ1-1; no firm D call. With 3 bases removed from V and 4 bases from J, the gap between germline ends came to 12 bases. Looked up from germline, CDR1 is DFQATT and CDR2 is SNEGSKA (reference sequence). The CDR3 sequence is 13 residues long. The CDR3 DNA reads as TGCAGTGCTAGCGGCGGTGCAGGCACTGAAGCTTTCTTT. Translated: CSASGGAGTEAFF.

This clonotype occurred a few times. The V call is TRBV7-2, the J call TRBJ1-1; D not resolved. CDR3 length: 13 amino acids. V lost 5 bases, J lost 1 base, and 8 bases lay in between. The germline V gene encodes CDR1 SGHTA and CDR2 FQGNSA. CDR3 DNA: TGTGCCAGCAGCCCCTCGGGGAACACTGAAGCTTTCTTT. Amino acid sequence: CASSPSGNTEAFF.

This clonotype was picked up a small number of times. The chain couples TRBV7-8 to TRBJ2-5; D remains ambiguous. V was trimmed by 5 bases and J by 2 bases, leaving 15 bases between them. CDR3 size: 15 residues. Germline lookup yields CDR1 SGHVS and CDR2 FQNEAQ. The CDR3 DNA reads TGTGCCAGCAGCCTTGCGGCAGTCCATCAAGAGACCCAGTACTTC. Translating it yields CASSLAAVHQETQYF. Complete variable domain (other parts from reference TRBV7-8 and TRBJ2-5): GAGVSQSPRYKVAKRGQDVALRCDPISGHVSLFWYQQALGQGPEFLTYFQNEAQLDKSGLPSDRFFAERPEGSVSTLKIQRTQQEDSAVYLCASSLAAVHQETQYFGPGTRLLVL.

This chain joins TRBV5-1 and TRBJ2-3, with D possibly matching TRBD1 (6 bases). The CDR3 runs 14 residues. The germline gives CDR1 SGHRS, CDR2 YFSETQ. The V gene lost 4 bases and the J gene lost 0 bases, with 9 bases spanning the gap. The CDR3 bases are TGCGCCAGCAGCCGTACAGGGAGCACAGATACGCAGTATTTT. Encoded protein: CASSRTGSTDTQYF.

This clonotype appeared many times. CDR3 nucleotides: TGTGCCAGCAGGAGGTGCGAGCAGTACTTC. Amino acids: CASRRCEQYF. The chain links TRBV27 to TRBJ2-7; D uncertain. Per the germline V gene, CDR1 is MNHEY and CDR2 is SMNVEV (reference sequence). The CDR3 length is 10 residues. The V end lost 6 bases, the J end lost 6 bases, and 6 bases lay between the germline ends.

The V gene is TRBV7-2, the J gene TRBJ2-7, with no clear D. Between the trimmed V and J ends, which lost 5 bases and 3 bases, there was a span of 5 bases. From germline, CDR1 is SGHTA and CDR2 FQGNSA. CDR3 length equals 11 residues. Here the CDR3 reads CASSPFYEQYF. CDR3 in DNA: TGTGCCAGCAGCCCGTTCTACGAGCAGTACTTC.

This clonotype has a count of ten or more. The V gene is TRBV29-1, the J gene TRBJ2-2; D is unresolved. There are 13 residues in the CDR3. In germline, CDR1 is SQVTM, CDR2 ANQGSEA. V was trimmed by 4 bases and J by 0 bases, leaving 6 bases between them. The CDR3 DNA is TGCAGCGTTGGATCGGCGAACACCGGGGAGCTGTTTTTT. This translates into CSVGSANTGELFF.

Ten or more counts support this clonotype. As DNA, the CDR3 is TGTGCCAGTAGTAGCCGGGACAGGGGGCCTTCCTACGAGCAGTACTTC. The encoded protein is CASSSRDRGPSYEQYF. The genes are TRBV19 and TRBJ2-7; the match to TRBD1 covers 12 bases. The junction had 5 bases not matched to a gene; V was cut back by 4 bases and J by 1 base. The CDR3 loop spans 16 amino acids. Germline values: CDR1 LNHDA, CDR2 SQIVND (reference sequence).

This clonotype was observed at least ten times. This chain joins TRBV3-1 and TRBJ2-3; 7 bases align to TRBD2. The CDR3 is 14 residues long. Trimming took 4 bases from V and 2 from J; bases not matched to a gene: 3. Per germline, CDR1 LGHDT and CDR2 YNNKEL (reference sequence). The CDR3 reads CASSLGTNTDTQYF. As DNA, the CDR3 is TGTGCCAGCAGCCTAGGGACTAACACAGATACGCAGTATTTT.

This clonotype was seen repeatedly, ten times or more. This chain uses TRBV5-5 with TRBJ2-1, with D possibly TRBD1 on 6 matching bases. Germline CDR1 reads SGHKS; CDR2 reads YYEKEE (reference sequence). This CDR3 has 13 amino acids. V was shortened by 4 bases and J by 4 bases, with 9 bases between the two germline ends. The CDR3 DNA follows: TGTGCCAGCAGCCCCGGACAGTACAATGAGCAGTTCTTC. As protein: CASSPGQYNEQFF.

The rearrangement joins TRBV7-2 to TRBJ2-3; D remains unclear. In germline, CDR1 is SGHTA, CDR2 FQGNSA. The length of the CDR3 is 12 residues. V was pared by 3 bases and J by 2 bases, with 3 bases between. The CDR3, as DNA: TGTGCCAGCAGCTTTGACACAGATACGCAGTATTTT. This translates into CASSFDTDTQYF.

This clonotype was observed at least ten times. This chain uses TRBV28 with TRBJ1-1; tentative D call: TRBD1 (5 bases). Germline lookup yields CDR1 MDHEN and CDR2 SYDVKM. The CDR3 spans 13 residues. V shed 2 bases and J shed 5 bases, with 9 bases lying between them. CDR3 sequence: CASSLGGDTEAFF. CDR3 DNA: TGTGCCAGCAGTTTAGGGGGGGATACTGAAGCTTTCTTT.

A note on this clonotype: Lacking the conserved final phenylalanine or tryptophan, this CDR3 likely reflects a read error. The CDR3 here is CATAPGGADEKLFL. Here the CDR3 DNA reads TGTGCCACCGCCCCCGGGGGAGCCGATGAAAAACTGTTTTTA. The chain carries TRBV24-1 and TRBJ1-4; a weak D match, TRBD1 (5 bases). The CDR3 is made up of 14 amino acids. From germline, CDR1 is KGHDR and CDR2 SFDVKD. V was clipped by 9 bases and J by 6 bases, with 16 bases between them.

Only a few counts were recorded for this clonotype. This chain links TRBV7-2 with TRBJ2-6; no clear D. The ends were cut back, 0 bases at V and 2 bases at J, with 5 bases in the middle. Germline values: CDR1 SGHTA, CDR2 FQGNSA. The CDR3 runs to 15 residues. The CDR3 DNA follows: TGTGCCAGCAGCTTAGCGGGCGCTGGGGCCAACGTCCTGACTTTC. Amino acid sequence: CASSLAGAGANVLTF.

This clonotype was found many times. CDR3 region: CASSQEVSGELFF. The CDR3 DNA follows: TGTGCCAGCAGCCAAGAAGTCTCCGGGGAGCTGTTTTTT. The chain carries TRBV4-2 and TRBJ2-2; D gene ambiguous. V was cut by 0 bases and J by 6 bases, with 5 bases left in between. The CDR3 covers 13 residues. CDR1 LGHNA and CDR2 YNFKEQ come from the germline V gene.

CDR3 sequence: CASSERADANTGELFF. Written as DNA, the CDR3 is TGTGCCAGCAGTGAGCGTGCAGATGCGAACACCGGGGAGCTGTTTTTT. This chain connects TRBV6-1 to TRBJ2-2; D gene uncertain. Trimming cost V 3 bases and J 0 bases, with 11 bases left between them. This CDR3 contains 16 residues. The V gene's germline CDR1 is MNHNS and CDR2 SASEGT.

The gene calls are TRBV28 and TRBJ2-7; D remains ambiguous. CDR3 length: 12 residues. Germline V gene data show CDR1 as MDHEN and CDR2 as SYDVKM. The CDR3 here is CAISSRPYEQYF. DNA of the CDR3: TGTGCGATCAGTTCCCGACCCTACGAGCAGTACTTC. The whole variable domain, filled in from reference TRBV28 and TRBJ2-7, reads DVKVTQSSRYLVKRTGEKVFLECVQDMDHENMFWYRQDPGLGLRLIYFSYDVKMKEKGDIPEGYSVSREKKERFSLILESASTNQTSMYLCAISSRPYEQYFGPGTRLTVT.

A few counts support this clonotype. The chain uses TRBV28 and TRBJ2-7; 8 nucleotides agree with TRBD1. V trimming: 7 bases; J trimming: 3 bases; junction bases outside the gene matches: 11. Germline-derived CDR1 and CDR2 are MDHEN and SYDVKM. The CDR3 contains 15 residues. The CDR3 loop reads CASTTQDRDDYEQYF. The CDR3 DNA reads TGTGCCAGCACTACTCAGGACAGGGATGACTACGAGCAGTACTTC.

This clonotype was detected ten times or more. CDR3 amino acids: CASSLGGTGVYNEQFF. The CDR3 DNA reads TGTGCCAGCAGCTTAGGCGGGACAGGGGTCTACAATGAGCAGTTCTTC. The chain has TRBV7-2 and TRBJ2-1; 10 bases agree with TRBD1. Germline CDR1 and CDR2: SGHTA and FQGNSA. The CDR3 consists of 16 residues. Trimming took 1 base from V and 3 from J; bases not matched to a gene: 3.